A selection of T cell receptor beta chains follows, all from one sample in a study of blood T cell repertoires in COVID-19. Generated by immunoSEQ multiplex PCR, the TCRdb table keeps only in-frame clones and is missing some. This table has under 150,000 clones, 81% appearing once. Sequenced material: peripheral blood. Receptor source: a human donor with acute or convalescent COVID-19. The donor label of this sample is uncertain. The CDR3 runs from the conserved cysteine through the conserved F or W. D genes are given only for firm matches. Clone size is not always given. Where it is, it says once, few, many or a class for expanded clones.

CDR3nt	CDR3aa	len	abundance	v_gene	j_gene	d_gene
TGTGCCAGCAACCTTGAGGCGGAGGGCTACACCTTC	CASNLEAEGYTF	12	NA	TRBV6-5	TRBJ1-2	NA
TGTGCCAGCGGGAGGCTAGCGGGGGCTAATGAGCAGTTCTTC	CASGRLAGANEQFF	14	NA	TRBV30	TRBJ2-1	TRBD2
TGTGCCAGCAGCCCATACAGGGATCCCCCTAACTATGGCTACACCTTC	CASSPYRDPPNYGYTF	16	NA	TRBV7-9	TRBJ1-2	NA
TGTGCCAGCAGTTTAAGGCAGGGAAATGAAAAACTGTTTTTT	CASSLRQGNEKLFF	14	NA	TRBV27	TRBJ1-4	NA
TGCAGCGCCCTAGGAGGGGAAGGGGCCAACGTCCTGACTTTC	CSALGGEGANVLTF	14	NA	TRBV29-1	TRBJ2-6	NA
TGCGCCAGCAGCTCACTCGAGAAGAGAGGTACTAGGTATGGCTACACCTTC	CASSSLEKRGTRYGYTF	17	NA	TRBV5-1	TRBJ1-2	NA
TGTGCCAGCAGTGAAGCAGGACAGGATGGCACGCAGTATTTT	CASSEAGQDGTQYF	14	NA	TRBV6-1	TRBJ2-3	TRBD1
TGTGCCAGCAGCCCGAGGGCGGCCACCGGGGAGCTGTTTTTT	CASSPRAATGELFF	14	NA	TRBV6-5	TRBJ2-2	NA
TGTGCCAGCAGCCTCGCCAGGGTGGCTGAAGCTTTCTTT	CASSLARVAEAFF	13	NA	TRBV11-2	TRBJ1-1	NA
TGTGCCAGCAGCTTGGGAGGGCAGTCTAATCAGCCCCAGCATTTT	CASSLGGQSNQPQHF	15	NA	TRBV5-6	TRBJ1-5	NA
TGTGCCAGCAGCTTGGGATTGGGCCCCGGGGAGCTGTTTTTT	CASSLGLGPGELFF	14	NA	TRBV5-5	TRBJ2-2	NA
TGTGCCAGCAGTTCGGTACAAGAGACCCAGTACTTC	CASSSVQETQYF	12	NA	TRBV6-5	TRBJ2-5	NA
TGTGCCAGCAGCTTGGTAACAGGGTACACTGAAGCTTTCTTT	CASSLVTGYTEAFF	14	NA	TRBV5-6	TRBJ1-1	NA
TGTGCCAGTAGCAAGGACAATCGAAATGAAAAACTGTTTTTT	CASSKDNRNEKLFF	14	NA	TRBV19	TRBJ1-4	NA
TGTGCCTGGAGTCCTCGGGGGGGGGCATACGAGCAGTACTTC	CAWSPRGGAYEQYF	14	many	TRBV30	TRBJ2-7	TRBD2
TGCGCCAGCAGCCACTCGACTAGCGGGGGCACAGATACGCAGTATTTT	CASSHSTSGGTDTQYF	16	NA	TRBV5-1	TRBJ2-3	TRBD2
TGCGCCAGCAGCGGGACAGCCGCGAACACTGAAGCTTTCTTT	CASSGTAANTEAFF	14	NA	TRBV10-2	TRBJ1-1	TRBD1
TGTGCCAGCGGCCGAATACAGGGAGGGGAAGCTTTCTTT	CASGRIQGGEAFF	13	NA	TRBV12-3/TRBV12-4	TRBJ1-1	NA
TGTGCCAGCTCACCAAAAAGGCAGGAGAACACTGAAGCTTTCTTT	CASSPKRQENTEAFF	15	NA	TRBV18	TRBJ1-1	NA
TGCGCCAGCAGCCAAGATCGGGGGGCGGGGACCGGGGAGCTGTTTTTT	CASSQDRGAGTGELFF	16	NA	TRBV4-1	TRBJ2-2	NA
TGCGCCAGCAGCCCAGAGACTTGGGACACCGGGGAGCTGTTTTTT	CASSPETWDTGELFF	15	once	TRBV5-1	TRBJ2-2	NA
TGTGCCAGCAGCCCAGGGTTTACCTCTGGAAACACCATATATTTT	CASSPGFTSGNTIYF	15	NA	TRBV11-2	TRBJ1-3	NA
TGTGCCAGCAGTGAATTGTTGGGACAGGGGGCGAATGAGCAGTTCTTC	CASSELLGQGANEQFF	16	few	TRBV6-1	TRBJ2-1	TRBD1
TGTGCCAGCTCACCTCTCCCCGGGACAACGTCCTACGAGCAGTACTTC	CASSPLPGTTSYEQYF	16	NA	TRBV18	TRBJ2-7	NA
TGTGCCAGCAGTGATATCCTACTGAACACTGAAGCTTTCTTT	CASSDILLNTEAFF	14	NA	TRBV2	TRBJ1-1	NA
TGTGCCAGCAGTTTGGAGACTGAAGCTTTCTTT	CASSLETEAFF	11	NA	TRBV7-8	TRBJ1-1	NA
TGCGCCAGCAGCCATGGGGTCCAGGGCGTTCAGCCCCAGCATTTT	CASSHGVQGVQPQHF	15	NA	TRBV4-1	TRBJ1-5	NA
TGTGCCAGCAGTCCCCCCCCTCGACAGGGTTTAGGCTATGGCTACACCTTC	CASSPPPRQGLGYGYTF	17	NA	TRBV27	TRBJ1-2	TRBD1
TGTGCCAGCAGCACTATTCCTAACTATGGCTACACCTTC	CASSTIPNYGYTF	13	NA	TRBV5-4	TRBJ1-2	NA
TGTGCCAGCAGTTTGGGGGGGACTAATGAAAAACTGTTTTTT	CASSLGGTNEKLFF	14	NA	TRBV7-6	TRBJ1-4	NA
TGTGCCAGCAGCCAAGACAGCGGGGGCTACAATGAGCAGTTCTTC	CASSQDSGGYNEQFF	15	NA	TRBV3-1/TRBV3-2	TRBJ2-1	TRBD2
TGTGCCAGCAGCTTGACACACGGGGGGGCTCCCGGGGAGCTGTTTTTT	CASSLTHGGAPGELFF	16	NA	TRBV5-5	TRBJ2-2	TRBD2
TGTGCCAGCAGTTACGCTTTCCGGACTAGCGGGGCCTCCTACGAGCAGTACTTC	CASSYAFRTSGASYEQYF	18	NA	TRBV6-2/TRBV6-3	TRBJ2-7	TRBD2
TGTGCCAGCAGCAAAGGCCCGGGAGTTGGCGACGAGCAGTACTTC	CASSKGPGVGDEQYF	15	many	TRBV13	TRBJ2-7	NA
TGTGCCAGCAGCCAGGACCCGACTAGCGGAATGTCCTACGAGCAGTACTTC	CASSQDPTSGMSYEQYF	17	many	TRBV4-2	TRBJ2-7	TRBD2
TGTGCCAGCAGCTCAGGGGACGGAAGGGGTCACACTGAAGCTTTCTTT	CASSSGDGRGHTEAFF	16	NA	TRBV11-3	TRBJ1-1	NA
TGTGCCTGGAGTGACCAGACAGCCTTTTACCCTGAAGCTTTCTTT	CAWSDQTAFYPEAFF	15	once	TRBV30	TRBJ1-1	NA
TGTGCCAGCAGCAAAGGGACAGCGGCAGAGACCCAGTACTTC	CASSKGTAAETQYF	14	few	TRBV14	TRBJ2-5	TRBD1